Listed here is a single T cell receptor (beta chain). Authors' analysis steps: Estimation of nucleated cell counts was performed using reference gene primer amplification. The data were produced by immunoSEQ multiplex PCR, yet TCRdb's version contains in-frame clones alone and is incomplete. The V and J calls and clone size come from that table; D and trimming were worked out from the DNA. The sample shows about 120,000 clones, roughly 85% of them seen only once. This entry comes from a study of blood T cell repertoires in COVID-19. Study summary: Sites in the United States, Italy and Spain provided acute and convalescent COVID-19 samples. The analysed material was cDNA or gDNA that came from T cells, B-cell-depleted T cells, or PBMCs.

The CDR3 length is 19 residues. Germline V gene data show CDR1 as SNHLY and CDR2 as FYNNEI. The ends lost 1 base at V and 4 bases at J; junction bases unmatched: 18. The sequence was obtained from a man aged 25 to 45 with acute or convalescent COVID-19. Material for sequencing was peripheral blood. The chain links TRBV2 to TRBJ2-7; TRBD2 matches at 8 bases. CDR3 sequence reads: CASSEVGLKREPSRYEQYV. The CDR3 region has the DNA TGTGCCAGCAGTGAAGTGGGGTTGAAGCGGGAGCCAAGTCGGTACGAGCAGTACGTC.